In this sample, the clone carrying this TCR beta chain turned up many times. Its antigen is unidentified. The data stem from a study of CD8 T cells in ankylosing spondylitis. Study-level points and caveats: Several highly homologous variants made up a TCR beta motif that seemed to typify ankylosing spondylitis blood. Some of these motif variants have turned up before, in reports on reactive arthritis synovial fluid and blood. Reports say disease-linked clones showed up significantly more in matched ankylosing spondylitis synovial fluid.

As the method for making TCR beta libraries, quantitative 5'-RACE with molecular barcodes was used. TCRdb reprocessed the 5' RACE reads via MiXCR and lists one record per CDR3 protein. The sample lists under 300,000 distinct CDR3 sequences; 8% to 11% were seen once. Looked up from germline, CDR1 is KGHSH and CDR2 is LQKENI. V was pared by 0 bases and J by 6 bases, with 6 bases between. CDR3 length equals 13 residues. The rearrangement links TRBV18 to TRBJ2-1, with D perhaps given as TRBD1 or TRBD2 (5 bases each). Sequencing input: blood, either unsorted or a sorted T cell fraction (not recorded which). The sequence came from a male donor with ankylosing spondylitis or in good health (not recorded which). CDR3 bases: TGTGCCAGCTCACCACCCGGGACCAATGAGCAGTTCTTC. It specifies CASSPPGTNEQFF.